This TCR beta chain is from a study of CD8 T cells in ankylosing spondylitis. The CDR3 is 12 residues long. Trimming took off 6 bases at V and 7 bases at J, with 12 bases between the two ends. The germline V gene has CDR1 MNHEY and CDR2 SMNVEV (reference sequence). TCRdb re-analysed the 5' RACE reads in MiXCR, keeping a single row per CDR3 protein. The table lists 200,000 to 300,000 distinct CDR3 sequences, 8% to 9% of them singletons. This clonotype was sampled from a female donor with ankylosing spondylitis or in good health (not recorded which). The chain is built from TRBV27 and TRBJ1-1; D uncertain. Material for sequencing was blood, either unsorted or a sorted T cell fraction (not recorded which). DNA for the CDR3: TGTGCCAGCAGCCGCGATAGCAGTGAAGCTTTCTTT. This codes for CASSRDSSEAFF.